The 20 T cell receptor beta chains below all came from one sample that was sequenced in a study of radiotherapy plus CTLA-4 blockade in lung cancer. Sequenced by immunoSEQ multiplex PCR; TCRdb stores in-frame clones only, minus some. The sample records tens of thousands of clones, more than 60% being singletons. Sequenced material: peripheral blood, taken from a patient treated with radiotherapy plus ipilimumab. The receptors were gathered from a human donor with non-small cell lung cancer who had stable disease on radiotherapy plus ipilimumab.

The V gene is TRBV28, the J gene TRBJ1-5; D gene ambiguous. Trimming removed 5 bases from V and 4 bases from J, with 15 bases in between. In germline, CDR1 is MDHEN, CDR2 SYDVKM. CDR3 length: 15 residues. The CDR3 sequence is CASSPPAGSNQPQHF. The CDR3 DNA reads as TGTGCCAGCAGTCCCCCGGCGGGGTCAAATCAGCCCCAGCATTTT.

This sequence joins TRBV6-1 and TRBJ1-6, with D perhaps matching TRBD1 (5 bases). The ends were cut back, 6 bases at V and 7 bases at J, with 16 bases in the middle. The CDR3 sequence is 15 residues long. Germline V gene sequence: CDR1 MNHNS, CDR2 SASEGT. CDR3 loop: CASSDFPGGNSPLHF. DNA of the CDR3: TGTGCCAGCAGCGATTTCCCGGGGGGAAATTCACCCCTCCACTTT.

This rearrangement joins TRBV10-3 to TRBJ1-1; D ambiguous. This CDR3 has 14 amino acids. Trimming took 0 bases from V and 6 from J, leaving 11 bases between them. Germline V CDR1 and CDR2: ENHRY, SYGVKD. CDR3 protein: CAISESSGTAEAFF. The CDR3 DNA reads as TGTGCCATCAGTGAGTCGAGCGGAACTGCTGAAGCTTTCTTT.

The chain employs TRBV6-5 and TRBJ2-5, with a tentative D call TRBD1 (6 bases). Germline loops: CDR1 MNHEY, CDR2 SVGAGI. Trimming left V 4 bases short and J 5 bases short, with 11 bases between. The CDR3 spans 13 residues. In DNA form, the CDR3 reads TGTGCCAGCAGTTCTCATACAGGGGAGACCCAGTACTTC. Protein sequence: CASSSHTGETQYF.

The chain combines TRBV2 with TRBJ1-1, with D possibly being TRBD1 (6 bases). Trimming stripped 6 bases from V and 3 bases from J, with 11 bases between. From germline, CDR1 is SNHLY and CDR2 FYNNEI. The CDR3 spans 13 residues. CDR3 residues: CASREGEDTEAFF. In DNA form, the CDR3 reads TGTGCCAGCAGGGAGGGGGAGGACACTGAAGCTTTCTTT.

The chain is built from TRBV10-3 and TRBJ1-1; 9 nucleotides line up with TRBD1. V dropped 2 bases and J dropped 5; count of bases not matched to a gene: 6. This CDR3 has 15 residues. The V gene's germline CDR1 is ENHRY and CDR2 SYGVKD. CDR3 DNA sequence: TGTGCCATCAGTGAGATACAGGGGGCAGGAACTGAAGCTTTCTTT. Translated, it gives CAISEIQGAGTEAFF.

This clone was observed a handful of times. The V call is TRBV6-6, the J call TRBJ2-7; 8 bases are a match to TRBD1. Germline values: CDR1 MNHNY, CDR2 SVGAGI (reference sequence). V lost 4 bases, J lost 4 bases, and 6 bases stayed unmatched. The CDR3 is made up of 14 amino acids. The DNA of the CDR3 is TGTGCCAGCAGTTCCACAGGGGGTGGGTACGAGCAGTACTTC. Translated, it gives CASSSTGGGYEQYF.

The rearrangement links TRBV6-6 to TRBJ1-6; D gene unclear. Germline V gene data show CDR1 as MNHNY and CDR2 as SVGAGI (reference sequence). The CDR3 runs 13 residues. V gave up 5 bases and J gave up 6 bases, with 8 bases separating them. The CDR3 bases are TGTGCCAGCAGTCGTCCACCTAATTCACCCCTCCACTTT. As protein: CASSRPPNSPLHF.

CDR3 region: CAIRRGTGSRSSGNTIYF. Written as DNA, the CDR3 is TGTGCCATCAGGAGAGGGACAGGGTCACGGAGCTCTGGAAACACCATATATTTT. The rearrangement links TRBV10-3 to TRBJ1-3; 9 bases map to TRBD1. The germline V gene encodes CDR1 ENHRY and CDR2 SYGVKD. Unmatched junction bases numbered 12, after V lost 6 bases and J lost 0 bases. The CDR3 is made up of 18 amino acids.

In DNA, the CDR3 is TGTGCCACAACAGGGGGCGCTGAAGCTTTCTTT. Protein: CATTGGAEAFF. The chain carries TRBV6-1 and TRBJ1-1; 9 bases align to TRBD1. CDR1 is MNHNS, CDR2 SASEGT, per germline. Unmatched junction bases numbered 3, after V lost 10 bases and J lost 6 bases. The CDR3 extends over 11 amino acids.

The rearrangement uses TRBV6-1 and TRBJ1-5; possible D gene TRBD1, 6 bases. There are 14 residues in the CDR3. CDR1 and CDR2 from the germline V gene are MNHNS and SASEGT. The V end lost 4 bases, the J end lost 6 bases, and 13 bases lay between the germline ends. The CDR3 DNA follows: TGTGCCAGCAGTGTTAGCAGGGGAAGTCAGCCCCAGCATTTT. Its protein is CASSVSRGSQPQHF.

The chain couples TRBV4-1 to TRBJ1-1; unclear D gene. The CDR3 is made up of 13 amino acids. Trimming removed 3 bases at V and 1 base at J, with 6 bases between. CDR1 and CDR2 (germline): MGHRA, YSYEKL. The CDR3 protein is CASSHQENTEAFF. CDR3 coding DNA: TGCGCCAGCAGCCATCAGGAGAACACTGAAGCTTTCTTT.

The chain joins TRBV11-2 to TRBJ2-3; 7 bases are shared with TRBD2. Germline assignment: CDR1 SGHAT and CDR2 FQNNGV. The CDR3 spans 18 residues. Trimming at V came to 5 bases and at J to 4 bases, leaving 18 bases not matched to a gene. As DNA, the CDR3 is TGTGCCAGCAGCCCGTGGGAGAGCGGGGACCGCACGGCAGATACGCAGTATTTT. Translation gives CASSPWESGDRTADTQYF.

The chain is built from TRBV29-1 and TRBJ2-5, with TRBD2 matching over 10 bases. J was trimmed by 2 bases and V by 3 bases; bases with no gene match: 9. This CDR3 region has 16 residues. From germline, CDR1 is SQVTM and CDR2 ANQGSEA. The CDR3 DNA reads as TGCAGCGTTGATGGAGGGCCTAGCGGGAGACAAGAGACCCAGTACTTC. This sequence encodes CSVDGGPSGRQETQYF.

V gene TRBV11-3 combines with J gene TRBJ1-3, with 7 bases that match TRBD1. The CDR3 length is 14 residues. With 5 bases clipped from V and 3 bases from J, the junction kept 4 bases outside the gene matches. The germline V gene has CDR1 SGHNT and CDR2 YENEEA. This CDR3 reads CASSLGQSGNTIYF. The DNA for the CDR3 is TGTGCCAGCAGCCTGGGACAGAGTGGAAACACCATATATTTT.

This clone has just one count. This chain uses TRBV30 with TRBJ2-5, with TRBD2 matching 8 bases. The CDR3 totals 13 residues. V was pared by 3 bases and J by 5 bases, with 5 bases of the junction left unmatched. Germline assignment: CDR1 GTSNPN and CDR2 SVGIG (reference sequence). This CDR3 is CAWSLTSVETQYF. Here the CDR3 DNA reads TGTGCCTGGAGCCTGACTAGCGTCGAGACCCAGTACTTC. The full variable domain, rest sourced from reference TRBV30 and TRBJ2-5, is SQTIHQWPATLVQPVGSPLSLECTVEGTSNPNLYWYRQAAGRGLQLLFYSVGIGQISSEVPQNLSASRPQDRQFILSSKKLLLSDSGFYLCAWSLTSVETQYFGPGTRLLVL.

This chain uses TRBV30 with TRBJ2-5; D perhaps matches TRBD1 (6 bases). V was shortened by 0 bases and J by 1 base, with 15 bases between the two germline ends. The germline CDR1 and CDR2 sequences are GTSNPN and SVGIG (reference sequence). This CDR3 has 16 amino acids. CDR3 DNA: TGTGCCTGGAGTGTCCCTCTCGTGGGGGCCCAAGAGACCCAGTACTTC. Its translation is CAWSVPLVGAQETQYF.

CDR3 loop: CSVSGTGGSSDQPQHF. CDR3 in DNA: TGCAGCGTCTCCGGGACAGGGGGCTCTTCGGATCAGCCCCAGCATTTT. This rearrangement joins TRBV29-1 to TRBJ1-5; 12 bases line up with TRBD1. This CDR3 spans 16 amino acids. The germline V gene encodes CDR1 SQVTM and CDR2 ANQGSEA. After removal of 6 bases from V and 5 bases from J, the junction contained 11 bases not matched to a gene.

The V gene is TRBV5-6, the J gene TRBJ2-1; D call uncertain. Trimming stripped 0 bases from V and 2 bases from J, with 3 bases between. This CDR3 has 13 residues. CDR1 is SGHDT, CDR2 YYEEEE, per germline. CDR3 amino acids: CASSLVPYNEQFF. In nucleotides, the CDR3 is TGTGCCAGCAGCTTGGTTCCCTACAATGAGCAGTTCTTC.

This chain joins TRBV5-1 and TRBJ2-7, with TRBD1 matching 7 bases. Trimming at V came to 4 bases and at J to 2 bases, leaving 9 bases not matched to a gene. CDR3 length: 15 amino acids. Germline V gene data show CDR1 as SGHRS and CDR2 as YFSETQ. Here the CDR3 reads CASSRGQKRTYEQYF. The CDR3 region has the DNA TGCGCCAGCAGCCGGGGACAGAAAAGGACCTACGAGCAGTACTTC.